The clone carrying this TCR beta chain was seen many times. These data originate in a study of metastatic and nonmetastatic thyroid tumors. Thyroid surgery had not been preceded by any treatment in any patient. TCRdb re-called clones from the PCR reads using MiXCR. The table shows about 39,000 clones, with roughly 19% occurring only once. The CDR3 totals 11 residues. Trimming removed 3 bases from V and 5 bases from J, with 5 bases in between. Germline CDR1 and CDR2: SGHAT and FQNNGV. The source material was blood. This clonotype was sampled from a female donor with papillary thyroid cancer or a benign thyroid nodule (not recorded which). Some clones in this sample may be carry-over from other donors' samples. The chain employs TRBV11-2 and TRBJ2-7; unclear D gene. CDR3 DNA: TGTGCCAGCAGCTTGGTGAACGAGCAGTACTTC. Protein product: CASSLVNEQYF.